The 25 T cell receptor beta chains below were found in one sample sequenced in a study of early T cells in non-severe SARS-CoV-2 infection. TCRdb used MiXCR to reprocess the 5' RACE reads, holding one entry per CDR3 protein. The table shows more than 50,000 distinct CDR3 sequences, with around 9.1% occurring only once. Sequencing was done on a sample of whole blood. The receptor source for this set is an adult who was a healthcare worker with PCR-confirmed SARS-CoV-2 infection or an uninfected control (not recorded which).

This clonotype has at least ten counts. The chain joins TRBV11-2 to TRBJ2-7; 7 bases fit TRBD1. The V gene's germline CDR1 is SGHAT and CDR2 FQNNGV. The CDR3 is 15 amino acids. The ends lost 5 bases at V and 2 bases at J; junction bases unmatched: 9. This CDR3 reads CASSPRQGSTYEQYF. Written as DNA, the CDR3 is TGTGCCAGCAGCCCGAGACAGGGCTCCACCTACGAGCAGTACTTC.

The rearrangement joins TRBV29-1 to TRBJ2-1; D is possibly TRBD2 (5 bases). V was shortened by 0 bases and J by 8 bases, with 11 bases between the two germline ends. The CDR3 runs to 13 residues. Germline V lookup: CDR1 SQVTM, CDR2 ANQGSEA. The CDR3 DNA reads TGCAGCGTTGAAGATAGAGGGCTCCATGAGCAGTTCTTC. This sequence encodes CSVEDRGLHEQFF.

This clonotype was observed a handful of times. The chain links TRBV9 to TRBJ1-4, with D possibly being TRBD1 (6 bases). V was trimmed by 2 bases and J by 3 bases, leaving 11 bases between them. CDR1 SGDLS and CDR2 YYNGEE come from the germline V gene. The CDR3 is 15 amino acids. In DNA form, the CDR3 reads TGTGCCAGCAGCGTTCAGGGGCGGCCTAATGAAAAACTGTTTTTT. Its translation: CASSVQGRPNEKLFF.

This clonotype has a count of ten or more. This chain uses TRBV27 with TRBJ2-7; D unresolved. Germline values: CDR1 MNHEY, CDR2 SMNVEV (reference sequence). With 3 bases removed from V and 2 bases from J, the gap between germline ends came to 11 bases. This CDR3 spans 14 amino acids. CDR3 nucleotide sequence: TGTGCCAGCAGTTTCGCCGGGCAGACCTACGAGCAGTACTTC. Protein sequence: CASSFAGQTYEQYF.

This clonotype was seen at least ten times. The rearrangement uses TRBV5-8 and TRBJ2-1, with D possibly called TRBD1 or TRBD2 (6 bases each). Trimming took 0 bases from V and 4 from J, leaving 17 bases between them. Per the germline V gene, CDR1 is SGHTS and CDR2 is YDEGEE. The CDR3 loop spans 17 amino acids. CDR3 nucleotides: TGTGCCAGCAGCTTGGAGGGGGGACCGCTACGTTACAATGAGCAGTTCTTC. It codes for CASSLEGGPLRYNEQFF.

A note on this clonotype: A much larger clone lies one base from this, so it may be a read error. V usage is TRBV6-5 and J usage is TRBJ2-5, with D tentatively TRBD1 or TRBD2 (5 bases each). Germline V CDR1 and CDR2: MNHEY, SVGAGI. The CDR3 consists of 14 residues. CDR3 nucleotide sequence: TGTGTCAGCAGTTTCATCGCTGGGGGAGAGACCCAGTACTTC. Protein: CVSSFIAGGETQYF.

This clonotype was recorded many times. This chain links TRBV5-8 with TRBJ2-1, with a possible D match to TRBD1 (6 bases). Germline V gene data show CDR1 as SGHTS and CDR2 as YDEGEE. V lost 0 bases to trimming and J lost 4 bases, with 11 bases between them. The CDR3 is 15 amino acids. The CDR3 protein is CASSLGRGLYNEQFF. The CDR3 DNA reads as TGTGCCAGCAGCTTGGGCAGGGGTCTTTACAATGAGCAGTTCTTC.

Ten or more counts support this clonotype. The chain carries TRBV20-1 and TRBJ2-1; the D call may be TRBD1 or TRBD2 (5 bases each). This CDR3 is built from 16 residues. Trimming stripped 6 bases from V and 1 base from J, with 19 bases between. Germline CDR1 and CDR2: DFQATT and SNEGSKA (reference sequence). The DNA for the CDR3 is TGCAGTGCCCGACCCCCCGGGACCTCTTCCTACAATGAGCAGTTCTTC. Its translation is CSARPPGTSSYNEQFF.

This clonotype has more than one count but fewer than ten. The chain employs TRBV6-5 and TRBJ1-2; no clear D gene. Trimming stripped 5 bases from V and 4 bases from J, with 14 bases between. The CDR3 sequence is 14 residues long. CDR1 and CDR2 (germline): MNHEY, SVGAGI. CDR3 sequence (DNA): TGTGCCAGCAGTCCGGGCCTGGGATCCTATGGCTACACCTTC. Translation gives CASSPGLGSYGYTF.

This clonotype has only a few counts. The rearrangement uses TRBV7-3 and TRBJ2-1, with D uncertain. This CDR3 contains 15 residues. Germline CDR1 SGHTA, CDR2 FQGTGA. V was cut by 3 bases and J by 0 bases, with 9 bases left in between. CDR3 loop: CASSFRGSSYNEQFF. CDR3 nucleotide sequence: TGTGCCAGCAGCTTCCGAGGTAGCTCCTACAATGAGCAGTTCTTC.

This clonotype was found many times. The genes are TRBV5-6 and TRBJ2-5, with D hard to call. The germline V and J ends were trimmed by 3 bases and 4 bases, with 10 bases remaining between them. This CDR3 spans 13 amino acids. Germline CDR1 is SGHDT and CDR2 is YYEEEE. CDR3 in amino acids: CASSSRHGETQYF. For the CDR3, the DNA is TGTGCCAGCAGCTCACGGCACGGAGAGACCCAGTACTTC.

This clonotype was counted many times. The V and J genes are TRBV5-1 and TRBJ2-7; TRBD1 matches at 7 bases. This CDR3 has 13 residues. Germline-derived CDR1 and CDR2 are SGHRS and YFSETQ. Trimming cost V 0 bases and J 6 bases; bases outside gene matches: 3. CDR3 bases: TGCGCCAGCAGCTTGGACAGGGGTTCCGAGCAGTACTTC. Its translation is CASSLDRGSEQYF.

This clonotype was seen ten or more times. This sequence joins TRBV7-9 and TRBJ2-6, with D perhaps TRBD2 (6 bases). Germline V gene lookup returns CDR1 SEHNR and CDR2 FQNEAQ (reference sequence). The CDR3 has 16 amino acids. V lost 5 bases and J lost 4, with 15 bases in between. The CDR3 DNA is TGTGCCAGCAGCCCCGGGACGGGAGAAGGGGCCAACGTCCTGACTTTC. Its protein product is CASSPGTGEGANVLTF.

This clonotype was observed at least ten times. The chain has TRBV6-1 and TRBJ1-2, with a weak D call TRBD1 (6 bases). Per the germline V gene, CDR1 is MNHNS and CDR2 is SASEGT. The CDR3 runs 12 residues. Trimming left V 6 bases short and J 6 bases short, with 11 bases between. The CDR3 protein is CASRKDRDGYTF. The CDR3 nucleotides read TGTGCCAGCAGAAAGGACAGAGATGGCTACACCTTC.

This clonotype has ten or more counts. The V gene is TRBV10-3, the J gene TRBJ2-7, with TRBD1 matching 9 bases. This CDR3 is 16 amino acids long. The trim removed 4 bases at V and 3 bases at J, leaving 10 bases unmatched. The germline gives CDR1 ENHRY, CDR2 SYGVKD. The CDR3 loop is CAISASSGTGFYEQYF. Written as DNA, the CDR3 is TGTGCCATCAGTGCATCTTCCGGGACAGGGTTCTACGAGCAGTACTTC.

This clonotype was detected only a few times. This chain joins TRBV5-1 and TRBJ2-3; 9 nucleotides align to TRBD1. The CDR3 is 19 amino acids. Germline assignment: CDR1 SGHRS and CDR2 YFSETQ. V shed 5 bases, J shed 2 bases, and the junction held 18 bases outside the gene matches. The CDR3 region is CASRKTGGIRDSFTDTQYF. CDR3 coding DNA: TGCGCCAGCAGGAAAACAGGGGGCATAAGGGATAGCTTCACAGATACGCAGTATTTT.

The chain employs TRBV29-1 and TRBJ2-2; TRBD2 agrees at 7 bases. CDR1 and CDR2 (germline): SQVTM, ANQGSEA. There are 14 residues in the CDR3. V dropped 7 bases and J dropped 4; count of bases not matched to a gene: 9. CDR3 region: CSGGEGSTTGELFF. Here the CDR3 DNA reads TGCAGCGGGGGGGAGGGATCGACCACCGGGGAGCTGTTTTTT.

This clonotype was counted once. This chain links TRBV20-1 with TRBJ2-1, with TRBD2 matching 11 bases. Germline CDR1 reads DFQATT; CDR2 reads SNEGSKA (reference sequence). The length of the CDR3 is 14 residues. V lost 6 bases and J lost 4; bases outside the gene matches: 5. The CDR3 is CSAPGTSGYNEQFF. The CDR3 region has the DNA TGCAGTGCACCCGGGACTAGCGGTTACAATGAGCAGTTCTTC.

This clonotype was detected only a few times. The chain recombines TRBV14 with TRBJ1-1; tentative D call: TRBD1 (6 bases). The CDR3 contains 15 residues. Germline CDR1 reads SGHDN; CDR2 reads FVKESK. V was pared by 4 bases and J by 3 bases, with 15 bases between. CDR3 bases: TGTGCCAGCAGCCCCCTTGCCAGGGGAGACACTGAAGCTTTCTTT. Translated, it gives CASSPLARGDTEAFF.

The chain uses TRBV2 and TRBJ2-3; 7 bases map to TRBD2. J gave up 5 bases and V 8 bases, and 10 bases lay outside the gene matches. The germline V gene has CDR1 SNHLY and CDR2 FYNNEI. The CDR3 length is 14 residues. The CDR3 DNA follows: TGTGCCAGCGGCCCTCCTAGCGGCAGAGATACGCAGTATTTT. Encoded protein: CASGPPSGRDTQYF.

A note on this clonotype: Since a much larger clone is just one base distant, this may be a read error. The J gene is TRBJ2-1, the V gene TRBV30, with D uncertain. Germline loops: CDR1 GTSNPN, CDR2 SVGIG (reference sequence). The length of the CDR3 is 15 residues. Trimming stripped 0 bases from V and 3 bases from J, with 12 bases between. The CDR3 bases are TGTGCCTGGAGTGTGTCCCAGCCAGACTACAATGAGCAGTTCTTC. Protein sequence: CAWSVSQPDYNEQFF.

This clonotype was detected many times. CDR3 amino acids: CATSRDRGYGYTF. The CDR3 DNA is TGTGCCACCAGCCGGGACAGGGGGTATGGCTACACCTTC. The rearrangement links TRBV15 to TRBJ1-2; 11 bases align to TRBD1. This CDR3 contains 13 residues. From germline, CDR1 is LNHNV and CDR2 YYDKDF (reference sequence). V lost 5 bases, J lost 5 bases, and 1 base stayed unmatched.

The genes are TRBV28 and TRBJ2-3; 7 nucleotides match TRBD1. Trimming removed 6 bases from V and 6 bases from J; junction bases left unmatched: 12. This CDR3 contains 15 residues. Germline V gene lookup returns CDR1 MDHEN and CDR2 SYDVKM. The CDR3 loop reads CASSSQGRIQDTQYF. CDR3 coding DNA: TGTGCCAGCAGCTCACAGGGGCGGATACAGGATACGCAGTATTTT.

The chain couples TRBV11-2 to TRBJ2-2; D remains ambiguous. This CDR3 contains 15 residues. The V gene lost 0 bases and the J gene lost 0 bases, with 5 bases spanning the gap. Germline CDR1 is SGHAT and CDR2 is FQNNGV. The CDR3 sequence: CASSLDSTNTGELFF. The CDR3 region has the DNA TGTGCCAGCAGCTTAGACAGTACGAACACCGGGGAGCTGTTTTTT.

This clonotype was counted a few times. V usage is TRBV7-2 and J usage is TRBJ2-7, with 9 bases identical to TRBD2. The germline gives CDR1 SGHTA, CDR2 FQGNSA. Trimming at V came to 5 bases and at J to 3 bases, leaving 11 bases not matched to a gene. This CDR3 has 16 residues. CDR3 bases: TGTGCCAGCAGCCCCGGGGGTAGCGGGGGTATCTACGAGCAGTACTTC. Its translation: CASSPGGSGGIYEQYF.